Each of the 9 T cell receptor beta chains below was sequenced from the same sample in a study of shared clonotypes between healthy human individuals (TCRdb year 2020). Library prep was done by the immunoSEQ multiplex PCR assay. The table was pulled from immuneACCESS by TCRdb, which kept in-frame rearrangements only. Such tables lose some clones; where checked, under half of the loss comes from unresolved V genes, and the rest has no known cause. Within this sample are some 2,400,000 clones, with approximately 94% of them counted one time only. The ten most abundant clones make up around 0.13% of the sample. Sequenced input: naive CD4+ T cells sorted from blood. The sample's cell subset or site label, decoded: CD45RA+ positively selected. The receptor set was obtained from a man aged 18 to 35 in good health.

This clone turned up a few times. The chain couples TRBV19 to TRBJ2-7; 8 bases agree with TRBD1. The germline CDR1 and CDR2 sequences are LNHDA and SQIVND (reference sequence). The CDR3 is 14 amino acids. V lost 9 bases to trimming and J lost 2 bases; unmatched junction nucleotides: 9. The CDR3 DNA follows: TGTGCCAGCACCTCTCGGGACAGGCCCTACGAGCAGTACTTC. Encoded protein: CASTSRDRPYEQYF.

The chain employs TRBV25-1 and TRBJ2-1, with a possible D match to TRBD2 (7 bases). V lost 1 base and J 1 base, leaving 11 bases between the germline ends. The CDR3 runs 16 residues. Germline-derived CDR1 and CDR2 are MGHDK and SYGVNS. CDR3 protein: CASSELGGASYNEQFF. As DNA, the CDR3 is TGTGCCAGCAGTGAATTGGGGGGGGCATCCTACAATGAGCAGTTCTTC. The whole variable domain, remainder taken from reference TRBV25-1 and TRBJ2-1, is EADIYQTPRYLVIGTGKKITLECSQTMGHDKMYWYQQDPGMELHLIHYSYGVNSTEKGDLSSESTVSRIRTEHFPLTLESARPSHTSQYLCASSELGGASYNEQFFGPGTRLTVL.

The chain has TRBV4-3 and TRBJ2-1; D uncertain. The CDR3 totals 18 residues. V shed 1 base and J shed 0 bases, with 16 bases lying between them. CDR1 LGHNA and CDR2 YSLEER come from the germline V gene. The CDR3 nucleotides read TGCGCCAGCAGCCAAGTCAGAACCATTTCCAGCTCCTACAATGAGCAGTTCTTC. It yields the protein CASSQVRTISSSYNEQFF.

The rearrangement uses TRBV6-5 and TRBJ1-2; D gene unclear. The V end was cut by 0 bases, the J end by 4 bases, with 9 bases between. The CDR3 loop spans 14 amino acids. Germline V gene sequence: CDR1 MNHEY, CDR2 SVGAGI. In DNA, the CDR3 is TGTGCCAGCAGTTACTCTCCCGCGGCCTATGGCTACACCTTC. Its protein product is CASSYSPAAYGYTF.

This clone was seen once. The chain links TRBV7-2 to TRBJ1-2, with 9 nucleotides matching TRBD1. The CDR3 extends over 14 amino acids. The ends lost 5 bases at V and 4 bases at J; junction bases unmatched: 5. Germline assignment: CDR1 SGHTA and CDR2 FQGNSA. The chain's CDR3 is CASSGQGTLYGYTF. The CDR3 nucleotides are TGTGCCAGCAGCGGACAGGGGACCCTCTATGGCTACACCTTC.

This clone has just one count. The V and J genes are TRBV18 and TRBJ1-6; possibly TRBD1 for D (6 bases). Trimming removed 6 bases at V and 7 bases at J, with 10 bases between. The CDR3 is 13 residues long. In germline, CDR1 is KGHSH, CDR2 LQKENI. CDR3 residues: CASSWTENSPLHF. For the CDR3, the DNA is TGTGCCAGCTCCTGGACAGAGAATTCACCCCTCCACTTT.

In this sample, this clone turned up once. The chain employs TRBV7-8 and TRBJ1-1, with no clear D. V lost 1 base to trimming and J lost 1 base, with 7 bases between them. Germline lookup yields CDR1 SGHVS and CDR2 FQNEAQ. The length of the CDR3 is 14 residues. The CDR3 DNA follows: TGTGCCAGCAGCTTAGGGGTGGAGAACACTGAAGCTTTCTTT. Translating gives CASSLGVENTEAFF.

The J gene is TRBJ2-3, the V gene TRBV11-2; 9 nucleotides match TRBD2. V gave up 5 bases and J gave up 4 bases; unmatched junction bases: 13. Germline CDR1 reads SGHAT; CDR2 reads FQNNGV. This CDR3 is 17 amino acids long. The chain's CDR3 is CASSGVISGRLPDTQYF. The CDR3 DNA is TGTGCCAGCAGCGGGGTTATAAGCGGGAGGTTACCAGATACGCAGTATTTT.

This clone was observed a handful of times. J is TRBJ2-7 and V is TRBV7-2; D ambiguous. The CDR3 contains 12 residues. The germline V gene has CDR1 SGHTA and CDR2 FQGNSA. Trimming stripped 2 bases from V and 3 bases from J, with 5 bases between. The CDR3: CASSLNRYEQYF. The CDR3 DNA reads as TGTGCCAGCAGCTTAAACCGCTACGAGCAGTACTTC. The variable domain in full, completed from reference TRBV7-2 and TRBJ2-7, reads GAGVSQSPSNKVTEKGKDVELRCDPISGHTALYWYRQSLGQGLEFLIYFQGNSAPDKSGLPSDRFSAERTGGSVSTLTIQRTQQEDSAVYLCASSLNRYEQYFGPGTRLTVT.